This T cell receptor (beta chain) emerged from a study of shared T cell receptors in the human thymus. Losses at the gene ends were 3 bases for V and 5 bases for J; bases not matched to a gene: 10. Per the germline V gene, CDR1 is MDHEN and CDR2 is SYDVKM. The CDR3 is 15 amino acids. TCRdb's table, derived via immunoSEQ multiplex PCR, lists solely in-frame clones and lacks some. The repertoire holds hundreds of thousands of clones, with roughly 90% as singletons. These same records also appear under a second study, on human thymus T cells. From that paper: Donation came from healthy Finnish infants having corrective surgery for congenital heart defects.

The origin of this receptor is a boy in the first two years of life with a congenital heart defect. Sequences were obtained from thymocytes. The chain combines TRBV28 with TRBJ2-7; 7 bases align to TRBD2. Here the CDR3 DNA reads TGTGCCAGCAGTTTCAACGGCGGGAGAAACGACGAGCAGTACTTC. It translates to CASSFNGGRNDEQYF.